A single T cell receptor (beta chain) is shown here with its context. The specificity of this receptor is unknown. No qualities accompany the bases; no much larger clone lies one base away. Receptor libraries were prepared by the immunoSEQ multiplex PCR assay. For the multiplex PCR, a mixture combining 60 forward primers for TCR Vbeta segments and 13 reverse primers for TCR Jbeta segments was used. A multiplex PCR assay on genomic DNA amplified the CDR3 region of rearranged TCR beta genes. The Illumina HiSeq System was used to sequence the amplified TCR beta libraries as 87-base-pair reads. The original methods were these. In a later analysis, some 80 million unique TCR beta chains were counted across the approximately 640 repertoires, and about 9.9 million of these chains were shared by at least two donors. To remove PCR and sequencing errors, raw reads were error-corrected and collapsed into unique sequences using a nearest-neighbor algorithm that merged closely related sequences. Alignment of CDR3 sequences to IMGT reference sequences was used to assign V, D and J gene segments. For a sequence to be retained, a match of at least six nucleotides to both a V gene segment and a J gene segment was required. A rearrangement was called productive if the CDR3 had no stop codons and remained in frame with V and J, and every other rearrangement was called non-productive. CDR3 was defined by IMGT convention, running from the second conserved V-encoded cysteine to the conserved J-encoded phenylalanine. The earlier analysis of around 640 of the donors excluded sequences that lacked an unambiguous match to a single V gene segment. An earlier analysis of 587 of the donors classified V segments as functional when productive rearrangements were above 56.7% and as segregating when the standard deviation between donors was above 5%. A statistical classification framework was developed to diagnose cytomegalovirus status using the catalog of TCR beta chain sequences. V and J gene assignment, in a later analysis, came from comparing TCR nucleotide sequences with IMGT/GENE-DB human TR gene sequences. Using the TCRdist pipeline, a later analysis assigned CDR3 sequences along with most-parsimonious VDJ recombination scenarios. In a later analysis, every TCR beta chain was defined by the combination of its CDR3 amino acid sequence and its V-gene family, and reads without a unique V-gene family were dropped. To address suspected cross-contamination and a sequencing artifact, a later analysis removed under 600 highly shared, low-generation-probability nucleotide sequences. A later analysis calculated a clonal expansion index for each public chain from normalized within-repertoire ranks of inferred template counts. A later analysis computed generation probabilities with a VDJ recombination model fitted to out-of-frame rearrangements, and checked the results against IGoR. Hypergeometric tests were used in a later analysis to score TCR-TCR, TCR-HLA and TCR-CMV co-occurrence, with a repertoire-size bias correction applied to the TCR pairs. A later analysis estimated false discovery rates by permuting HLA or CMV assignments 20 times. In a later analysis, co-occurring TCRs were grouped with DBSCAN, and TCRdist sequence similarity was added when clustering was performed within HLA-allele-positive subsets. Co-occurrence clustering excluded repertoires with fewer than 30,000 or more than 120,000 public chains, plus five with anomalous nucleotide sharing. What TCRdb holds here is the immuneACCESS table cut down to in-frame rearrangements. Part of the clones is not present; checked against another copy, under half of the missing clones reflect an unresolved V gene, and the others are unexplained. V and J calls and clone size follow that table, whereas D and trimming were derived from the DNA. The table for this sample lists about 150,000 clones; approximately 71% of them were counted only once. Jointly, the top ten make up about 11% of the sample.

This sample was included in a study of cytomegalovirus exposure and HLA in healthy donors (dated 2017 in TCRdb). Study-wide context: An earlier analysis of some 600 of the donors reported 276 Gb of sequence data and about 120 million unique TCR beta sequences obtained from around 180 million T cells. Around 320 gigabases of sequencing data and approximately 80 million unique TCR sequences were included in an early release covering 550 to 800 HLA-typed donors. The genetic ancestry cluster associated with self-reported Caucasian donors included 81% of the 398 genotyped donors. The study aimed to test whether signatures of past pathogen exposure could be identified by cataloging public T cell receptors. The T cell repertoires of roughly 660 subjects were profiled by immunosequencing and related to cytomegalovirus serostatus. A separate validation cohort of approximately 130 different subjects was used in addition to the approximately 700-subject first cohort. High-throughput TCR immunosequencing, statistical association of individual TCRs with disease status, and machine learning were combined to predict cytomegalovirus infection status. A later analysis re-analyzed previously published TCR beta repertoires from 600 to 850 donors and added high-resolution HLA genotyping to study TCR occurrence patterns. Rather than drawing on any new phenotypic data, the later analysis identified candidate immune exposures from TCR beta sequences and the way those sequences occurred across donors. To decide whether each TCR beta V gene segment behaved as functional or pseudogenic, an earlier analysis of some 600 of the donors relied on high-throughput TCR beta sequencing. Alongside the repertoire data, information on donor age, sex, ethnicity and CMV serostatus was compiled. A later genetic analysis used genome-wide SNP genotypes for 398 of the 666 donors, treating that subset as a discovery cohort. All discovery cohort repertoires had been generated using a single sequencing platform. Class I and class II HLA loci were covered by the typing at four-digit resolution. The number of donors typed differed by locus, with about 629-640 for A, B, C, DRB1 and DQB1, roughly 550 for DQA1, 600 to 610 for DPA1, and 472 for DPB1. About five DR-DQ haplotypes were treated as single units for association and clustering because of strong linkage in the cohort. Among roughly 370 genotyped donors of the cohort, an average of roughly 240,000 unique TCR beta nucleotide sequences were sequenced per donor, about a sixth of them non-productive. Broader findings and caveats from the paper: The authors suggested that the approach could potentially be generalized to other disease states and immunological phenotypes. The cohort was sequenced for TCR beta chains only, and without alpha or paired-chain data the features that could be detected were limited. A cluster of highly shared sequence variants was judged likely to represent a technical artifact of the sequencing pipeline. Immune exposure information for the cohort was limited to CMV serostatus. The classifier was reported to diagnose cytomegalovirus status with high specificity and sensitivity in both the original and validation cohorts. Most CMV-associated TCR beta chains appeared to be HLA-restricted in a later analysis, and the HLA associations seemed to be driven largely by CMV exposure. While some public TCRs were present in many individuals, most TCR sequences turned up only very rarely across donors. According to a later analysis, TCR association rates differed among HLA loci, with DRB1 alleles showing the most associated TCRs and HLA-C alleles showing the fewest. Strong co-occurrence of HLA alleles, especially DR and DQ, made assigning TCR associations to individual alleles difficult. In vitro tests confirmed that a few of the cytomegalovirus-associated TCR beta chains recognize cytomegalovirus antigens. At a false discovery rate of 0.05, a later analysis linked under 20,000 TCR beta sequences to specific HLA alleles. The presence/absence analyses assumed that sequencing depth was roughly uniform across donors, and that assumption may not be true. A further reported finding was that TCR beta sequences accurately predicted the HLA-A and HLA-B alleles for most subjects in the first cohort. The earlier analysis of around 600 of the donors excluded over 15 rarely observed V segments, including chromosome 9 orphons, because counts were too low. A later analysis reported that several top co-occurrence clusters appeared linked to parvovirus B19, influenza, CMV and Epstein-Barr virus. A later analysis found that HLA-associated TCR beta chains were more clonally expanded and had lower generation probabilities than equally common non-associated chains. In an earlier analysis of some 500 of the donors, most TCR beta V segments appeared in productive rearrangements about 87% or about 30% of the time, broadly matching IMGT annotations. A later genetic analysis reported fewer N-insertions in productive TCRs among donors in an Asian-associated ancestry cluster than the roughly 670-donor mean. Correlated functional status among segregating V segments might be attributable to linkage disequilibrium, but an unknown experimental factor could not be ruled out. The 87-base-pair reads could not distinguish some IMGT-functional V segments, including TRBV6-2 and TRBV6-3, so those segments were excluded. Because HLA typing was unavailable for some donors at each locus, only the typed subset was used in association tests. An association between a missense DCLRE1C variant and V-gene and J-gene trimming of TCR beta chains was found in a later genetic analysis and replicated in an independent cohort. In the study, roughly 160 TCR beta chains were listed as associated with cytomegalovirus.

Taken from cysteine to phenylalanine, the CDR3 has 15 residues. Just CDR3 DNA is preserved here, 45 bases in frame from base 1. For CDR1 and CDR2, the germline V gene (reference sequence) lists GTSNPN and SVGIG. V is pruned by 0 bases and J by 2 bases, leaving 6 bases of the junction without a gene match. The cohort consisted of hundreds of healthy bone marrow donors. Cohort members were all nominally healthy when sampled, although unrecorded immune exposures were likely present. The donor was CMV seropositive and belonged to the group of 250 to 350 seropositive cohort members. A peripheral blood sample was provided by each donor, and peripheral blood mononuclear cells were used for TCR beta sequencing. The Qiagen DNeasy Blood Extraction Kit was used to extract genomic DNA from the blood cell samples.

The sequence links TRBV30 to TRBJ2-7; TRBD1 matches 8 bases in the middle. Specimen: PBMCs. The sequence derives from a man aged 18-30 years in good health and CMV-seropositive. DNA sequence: TGTGCCTGGAGTGTTCCACTGACAGGGGCCTACGAGCAGTACTTC. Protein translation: CAWSVPLTGAYEQYF.